This T cell receptor (beta chain) was sequenced for a study of blood T cell repertoires in COVID-19. Whole-study context: Spain, Italy and the United States supplied samples that represented acute and convalescent COVID-19. The analysed material was cDNA or gDNA that came from T cells, B-cell-depleted T cells, or PBMCs.

CDR3 length equals 16 residues. Germline loops: CDR1 MGHRA, CDR2 YSYEKL. Trimming removed 1 base from V and 7 bases from J; junction bases left unmatched: 8. The authors' processing: Reference gene primer amplification yielded estimated nucleated cell counts. This table comes from immunoSEQ multiplex PCR, and its TCRdb copy is limited to in-frame clones, with some not included. V, J and clone size are taken as reported in that table, and D and trimming were inferred from the DNA itself. Of about 190,000 clones in the sample, more than 65% were seen once. Source material: peripheral blood. V and J are TRBV4-1 and TRBJ1-5; 9 positions agree with TRBD1. The sequence came from a woman older than 75 with active or convalescent COVID-19. In DNA form, the CDR3 reads TGCGCCAGCAGCCAAGTCGAACAGGGGGCAAGGCAGCCCCAGCATTTT. This sequence encodes CASSQVEQGARQPQHF.